This T cell receptor (beta chain) was identified in a study of T cells in localized non-small cell lung cancer. The method was immunoSEQ multiplex PCR; TCRdb's version includes in-frame clones alone and lacks a portion of them. The table lists 1,300 to 1,500 clones, 20% to 30% of them singletons, with 7.9% in the top ten. This CDR3 contains 12 residues. Germline V lookup: CDR1 WNHNN, CDR2 SYGVQD (reference sequence). V lost 6 bases to trimming and J lost 3 bases; unmatched junction nucleotides: 0. Sequencing used lung tumor tissue, obtained before any cancer treatment. The clonotype originates from a male donor at least 60 years old with stage II lung adenocarcinoma. This rearrangement joins TRBV10-1 to TRBJ2-3; 7 bases align to TRBD1. CDR3 amino acids: CASRGQTDTQYF. The CDR3 nucleotides are TGCGCCAGCAGGGGACAGACAGATACGCAGTATTTT.